The present T cell receptor (beta chain) was sequenced within a study of blood T cell repertoires in COVID-19. The J segment lost 8 bases and the V segment lost 7 bases, leaving 6 bases of the junction unmatched. There are 12 residues in the CDR3. Germline V gives CDR1 MDHEN, CDR2 SYDVKM. In the original analysis: By means of reference gene primer amplification, nucleated cell counts were estimated. Clones were read by immunoSEQ multiplex PCR, and TCRdb kept only the in-frame ones, dropping some. Clone size and the V and J calls come from that table; the DNA yielded D and trimming. This sample has over 100,000 clones, with around nine tenths found just once.

The TCR was taken from a woman aged 70-85 years with COVID-19, enrolled during active disease. Sequenced sample: peripheral blood. V and J are TRBV28 and TRBJ1-2, with 8 nucleotides matching TRBD1. Here the CDR3 reads CASKDRGWGYTF. Written as DNA, the CDR3 is TGTGCCAGCAAAGACAGGGGATGGGGCTACACCTTC.